The 9 T cell receptor beta chains below all came from one sample that was sequenced in a study of OX40 agonist ivuxolimab in advanced cancers. TCRdb keeps only in-frame clones here, not all; method: immunoSEQ multiplex PCR. The table records around 18,000 clones, more than 75% of them present only once. The material sequenced was CD4+ or CD8+ T cells sorted from blood, taken in a trial of the OX40 agonist ivuxolimab. The origin of the receptors is an adult with an advanced solid tumor such as melanoma, head and neck, liver or kidney cancer.

By its share, this clone is large. This chain joins TRBV27 and TRBJ2-3, with TRBD1 identical over 9 bases. V shed 5 bases and J 2 bases; nucleotides not matched to a gene: 5. The CDR3 spans 15 residues. The germline V gene has CDR1 MNHEY and CDR2 SMNVEV (reference sequence). The CDR3 reads CASSPGTGYTDTQYF. CDR3 nucleotides: TGTGCCAGCAGTCCCGGGACAGGGTACACAGATACGCAGTATTTT.

The rearrangement joins TRBV28 to TRBJ2-7; TRBD2 matches at 9 bases. The CDR3 loop spans 18 amino acids. V shed 4 bases and J 4 bases; nucleotides not matched to a gene: 17. The V gene's germline CDR1 is MDHEN and CDR2 SYDVKM. For the CDR3, the DNA is TGTGCCAGCAGTTCCCCCGCAGCGGTGGGACTAGCTGGGTACGAGCAGTACTTC. It is translated as CASSSPAAVGLAGYEQYF.

This clone was observed once. This chain connects TRBV19 to TRBJ2-4, with 8 positions matching TRBD2. CDR1 and CDR2 (germline): LNHDA, SQIVND (reference sequence). CDR3 size: 15 residues. V lost 7 bases to trimming and J lost 1 base; unmatched junction nucleotides: 6. CDR3 protein: CASIGPGGAKNIQYF. In DNA, the CDR3 is TGTGCCAGTATTGGGCCGGGGGGGGCCAAAAACATTCAGTACTTC.

This clone was detected a few times. The chain employs TRBV10-3 and TRBJ1-1; the D gene is possibly TRBD1 (5 bases). Germline-derived CDR1 and CDR2 are ENHRY and SYGVKD. Trimming took off 0 bases at V and 1 base at J, with 6 bases between the two ends. CDR3 size: 14 residues. The DNA for the CDR3 is TGTGCCATCAGTGAGTCCCAGGGGAACACTGAAGCTTTCTTT. It specifies CAISESQGNTEAFF.

The chain recombines TRBV4-3 with TRBJ2-3; D not certain. The CDR3 loop spans 15 amino acids. CDR1 and CDR2 (germline): LGHNA, YSLEER. V lost 1 base and J 2 bases, leaving 10 bases between the germline ends. CDR3 sequence: CASSQGTVNTDTQYF. CDR3 in DNA: TGCGCCAGCAGCCAAGGGACGGTGAACACAGATACGCAGTATTTT.

This chain connects TRBV19 to TRBJ1-1; D not resolved. V dropped 5 bases and J dropped 1 base, with 8 bases sitting between them. Germline-derived CDR1 and CDR2 are LNHDA and SQIVND (reference sequence). This CDR3 is 13 amino acids long. The CDR3 sequence is CASSSPWNTEAFF. In DNA form, the CDR3 reads TGTGCCAGTAGTTCCCCATGGAACACTGAAGCTTTCTTT.

The chain recombines TRBV7-2 with TRBJ2-7; D is possibly TRBD1 (6 bases). Germline V lookup: CDR1 SGHTA, CDR2 FQGNSA. This CDR3 region has 15 residues. The germline V and J ends were trimmed by 1 base and 4 bases, with 14 bases remaining between them. CDR3 sequence reads: CASSLVGAAQYEQYF. CDR3 sequence (DNA): TGTGCCAGCAGCTTAGTGGGGGCGGCCCAATACGAGCAGTACTTC.

The chain is built from TRBV19 and TRBJ1-5; D remains ambiguous. V gave up 5 bases and J gave up 3 bases, with 8 bases separating them. The germline V gene has CDR1 LNHDA and CDR2 SQIVND (reference sequence). The CDR3 is made up of 13 amino acids. CDR3 residues: CASSDTHNQPQHF. CDR3 nucleotide sequence: TGTGCCAGTAGTGACACCCACAATCAGCCCCAGCATTTT.

V usage is TRBV6-5 and J usage is TRBJ2-7; D is undetermined. This CDR3 is 14 amino acids long. Germline assignment: CDR1 MNHEY and CDR2 SVGAGI. The germline V and J ends were trimmed by 2 bases and 7 bases, with 15 bases remaining between them. CDR3 DNA: TGTGCCAGCAGTTACATGGGTGGCTCGGGTGAGCAGTACTTC. Translated, it gives CASSYMGGSGEQYF.